The clone carrying this T cell receptor (beta chain) has a handful of counts. How the authors handled the data: Nucleated cell number was recorded as an estimate derived from reference gene primer amplification. The data were produced by immunoSEQ multiplex PCR, yet TCRdb's version contains in-frame clones alone and is incomplete. That table furnishes V, J and clone size, whereas the DNA furnished D and trimming. The table shows fewer than 90,000 clones, with about 87% occurring only once. This sample is drawn from a study of blood T cell repertoires in COVID-19. Study background: Spain, Italy and the United States supplied samples that represented acute and convalescent COVID-19. Sample material is recorded as cDNA or gDNA derived from T cells, B-cell-depleted T cells, or PBMCs.

The sample consisted of peripheral blood. This TCR came from a man aged 60 to 69 with acute or convalescent COVID-19.

The chain's CDR3 is CASSIQGLITEAFF. CDR3 coding DNA: TGTGCCAGTAGTATCCAGGGGTTAATCACTGAAGCTTTCTTT. The V and J genes are TRBV19 and TRBJ1-1; D is possibly TRBD1 (6 bases). V was cut by 3 bases and J by 4 bases, with 12 bases left in between. CDR1 and CDR2 (germline): LNHDA, SQIVND (reference sequence). The CDR3 length is 14 residues.